These T cell receptor beta chains were read from a single sample in a study of blood T cell repertoires in COVID-19. Repertoires were generated with immunoSEQ multiplex PCR, while TCRdb's copy carries only in-frame clones and drops some. The sample records roughly 670,000 clones, around 89% being singletons. The sample consisted of peripheral blood. These receptors originate from a woman under 30 with acute or convalescent COVID-19. CDR3s include the opening cysteine and the closing phenylalanine or tryptophan. The D gene is left open where the match is weak. Clone size appears in some rows only: once, few, many, or a class for an expanded clone.

V: TRBV27
size: once
D: .
J: TRBJ1-1
CDR3: CASSRVFNTEAFF
DNA: TGTGCCAGCAGCCGCGTCTTTAACACTGAAGCTTTCTTT

V: TRBV6-5
size: .
D: .
J: TRBJ1-1
CDR3: CASSYRGDTEAFF
DNA: TGTGCCAGCAGTTACCGGGGGGACACTGAAGCTTTCTTT

V: TRBV7-6
size: once
D: .
J: TRBJ2-5
CDR3: CASSLVPGKRETQYF
DNA: TGTGCCAGCAGCTTAGTCCCGGGGAAACGGGAGACCCAGTACTTC

V: TRBV18
size: .
D: .
J: TRBJ1-1
CDR3: CASSQQGASAFF
DNA: TGTGCCAGCTCACAACAGGGTGCCTCAGCTTTCTTT

V: TRBV4-1
size: .
D: .
J: TRBJ1-4
CDR3: CASSHLDRTNEKLFF
DNA: TGCGCCAGCAGCCATCTGGACAGAACTAATGAAAAACTGTTTTTT

V: TRBV6-5
size: .
D: .
J: TRBJ2-5
CDR3: CATRAEGGETQYF
DNA: TGTGCCACCCGGGCGGAGGGGGGGGAGACCCAGTACTTC

V: TRBV6-5
size: .
D: .
J: TRBJ1-2
CDR3: CASSRATDLYGYTF
DNA: TGTGCCAGCAGTCGAGCGACAGACCTATATGGCTACACCTTC

V: TRBV15
size: .
D: TRBD2
J: TRBJ2-1
CDR3: CATNLAGVSYNEQFF
DNA: TGTGCCACCAACCTAGCGGGGGTCTCCTACAATGAGCAGTTCTTC

V: TRBV9
size: .
D: TRBD1
J: TRBJ1-5
CDR3: CASSLRTGGPQHF
DNA: TGTGCCAGCAGCCTAAGGACAGGGGGGCCCCAGCATTTT

V: TRBV19
size: .
D: .
J: TRBJ1-1
CDR3: CASSSVATGTNTEAFF
DNA: TGTGCCAGTAGTTCGGTCGCAACAGGAACGAACACTGAAGCTTTCTTT

V: TRBV4-1
size: .
D: TRBD2
J: TRBJ2-3
CDR3: CASSQVGLAGGPTDTQYF
DNA: TGCGCCAGCAGCCAAGTAGGATTAGCGGGGGGGCCGACAGATACGCAGTATTTT

V: TRBV7-9
size: once
D: .
J: TRBJ1-5
CDR3: CASSFSNSNQPQHF
DNA: TGTGCCAGCAGCTTCAGTAATAGCAATCAGCCCCAGCATTTT

V: TRBV18
size: .
D: .
J: TRBJ1-1
CDR3: CASSPPSYGGRYTEAFF
DNA: TGTGCCAGCTCACCACCGTCTTATGGGGGCAGGTATACTGAAGCTTTCTTT

V: TRBV6-5
size: .
D: TRBD2
J: TRBJ2-5
CDR3: CASSRPRGGQETQYF
DNA: TGTGCCAGCAGTAGGCCGCGGGGGGGACAAGAGACCCAGTACTTC

V: TRBV7-2
size: .
D: .
J: TRBJ2-2
CDR3: CASSSPYSPGPGELFF
DNA: TGTGCCAGCAGCTCCCCCTATTCCCCAGGGCCCGGGGAGCTGTTTTTT

V: TRBV6-5
size: .
D: .
J: TRBJ1-1
CDR3: CASSYLWGENTEAFF
DNA: TGTGCCAGCAGTTACCTGTGGGGCGAGAACACTGAAGCTTTCTTT

V: TRBV12-3/TRBV12-4
size: .
D: .
J: TRBJ2-1
CDR3: CASSWVGGQFF
DNA: TGTGCCAGCAGTTGGGTCGGGGGGCAGTTCTTC